This T cell receptor (beta chain) comes out of a study of response to subunit inactivated influenza vaccine. Overall study findings and caveats: It was the authors' suggestion that each seasonal influenza vaccination recruits few new T cells.

The length of the CDR3 is 13 residues. Trimming took 6 bases from V and 1 from J, leaving 10 bases between them. CDR1 and CDR2 (germline): SGHTA, FQGNSA. TCRdb reprocessed the RT-PCR reads via MiXCR and lists one record per CDR3 protein. The sample has about 300,000 distinct CDR3 sequences; less than 25% are singletons. Note on this clonotype: Its specificity is not known.

Source: PBMCs from blood, taken approximately 20 months after vaccination. The J gene is TRBJ2-7, the V gene TRBV7-2; tentatively, D is TRBD2 (6 bases). The receptor was derived from a man in his fifties or sixties who received an inactivated influenza vaccine. CDR3 nucleotide sequence: TGTGCCAGCAGGTCTGGGACTTCCTACGAGCAGTACTTC. Translating gives CASRSGTSYEQYF. Full variable domain (rest looked up from reference TRBV7-2 and TRBJ2-7): GAGVSQSPSNKVTEKGKDVELRCDPISGHTALYWYRQSLGQGLEFLIYFQGNSAPDKSGLPSDRFSAERTGGSVSTLTIQRTQQEDSAVYLCASRSGTSYEQYFGPGTRLTVT.